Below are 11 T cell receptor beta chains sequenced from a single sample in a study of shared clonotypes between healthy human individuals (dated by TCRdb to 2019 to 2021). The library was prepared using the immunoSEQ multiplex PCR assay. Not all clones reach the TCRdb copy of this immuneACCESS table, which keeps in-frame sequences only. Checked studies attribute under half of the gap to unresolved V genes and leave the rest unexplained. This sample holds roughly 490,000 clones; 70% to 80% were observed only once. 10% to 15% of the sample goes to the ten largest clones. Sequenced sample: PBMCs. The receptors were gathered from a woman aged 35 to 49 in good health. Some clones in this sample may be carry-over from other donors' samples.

For the CDR3, the DNA is TGTGCCATCAGACTACTAGCGGGAGCAGGGGAGCAGTTCTTC. This gives the protein CAIRLLAGAGEQFF. V and J are TRBV10-3 and TRBJ2-1, with 11 bases matching TRBD2. The CDR3 extends over 14 amino acids. Germline V gene data show CDR1 as ENHRY and CDR2 as SYGVKD. V shed 6 bases, J shed 10 bases, and the junction held 8 bases outside the gene matches.

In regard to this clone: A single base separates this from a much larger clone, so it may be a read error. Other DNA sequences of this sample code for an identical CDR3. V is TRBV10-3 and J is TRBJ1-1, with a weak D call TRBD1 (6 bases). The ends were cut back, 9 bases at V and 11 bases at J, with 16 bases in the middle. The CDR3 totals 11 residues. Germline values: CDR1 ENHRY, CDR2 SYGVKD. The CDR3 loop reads CAIARGPEAFF. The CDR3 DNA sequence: TGTGCCATAGCTCGGGGGCCGGAGGCTTTCTTT.

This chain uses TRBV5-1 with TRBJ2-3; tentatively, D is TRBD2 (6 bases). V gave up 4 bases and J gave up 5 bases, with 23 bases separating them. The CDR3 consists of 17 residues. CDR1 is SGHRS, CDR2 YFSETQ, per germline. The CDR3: CASSGGPGDPGRDTQYF. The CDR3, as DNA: TGCGCCAGCAGCGGTGGGCCGGGGGACCCAGGACGAGATACGCAGTATTTT.

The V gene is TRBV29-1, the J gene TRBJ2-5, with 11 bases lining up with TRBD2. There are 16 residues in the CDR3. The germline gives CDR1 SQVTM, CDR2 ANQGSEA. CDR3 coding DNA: TGCAGACGACCGGGACTAGCGGTCTTAGATGAAGAGACCCAGTACTTC. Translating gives CRRPGLAVLDEETQYF.

CDR3 residues: CATATGNYEQYF. The CDR3 DNA sequence: TGTGCCACCGCGACAGGGAACTACGAGCAGTACTTC. The chain links TRBV6-6 to TRBJ2-7; 7 bases map to TRBD1. This CDR3 comprises 12 residues. Unmatched junction bases numbered 6, after V lost 10 bases and J lost 3 bases. Germline CDR1 reads MNHNY; CDR2 reads SVGAGI (reference sequence).

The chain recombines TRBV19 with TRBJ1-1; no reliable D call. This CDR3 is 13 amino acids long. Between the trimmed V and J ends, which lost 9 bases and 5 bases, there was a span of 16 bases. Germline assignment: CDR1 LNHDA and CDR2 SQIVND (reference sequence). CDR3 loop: CASRIHGGTEAFF. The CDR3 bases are TGTGCCAGCCGAATTCACGGTGGAACTGAAGCTTTCTTT.

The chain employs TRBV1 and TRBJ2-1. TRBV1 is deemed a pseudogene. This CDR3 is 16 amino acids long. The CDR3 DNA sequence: TGCACCAGCAGCCAAGTTTTGACGCCCCCGATCCATGAGCAGTTCTTC. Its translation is CTSSQVLTPPIHEQFF.

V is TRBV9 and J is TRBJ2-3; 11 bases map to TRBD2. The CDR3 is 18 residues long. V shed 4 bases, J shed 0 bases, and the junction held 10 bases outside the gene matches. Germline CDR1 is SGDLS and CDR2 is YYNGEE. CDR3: CASSRAASGRRSTDTQYF. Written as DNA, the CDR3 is TGTGCCAGCAGCCGAGCAGCTAGCGGGAGGAGGAGCACAGATACGCAGTATTTT.

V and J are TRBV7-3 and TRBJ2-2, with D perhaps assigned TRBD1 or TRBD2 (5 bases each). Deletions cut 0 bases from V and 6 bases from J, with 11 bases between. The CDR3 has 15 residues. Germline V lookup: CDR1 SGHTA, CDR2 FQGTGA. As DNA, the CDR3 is TGTGCCAGCAGCTTAACCCCACAGGACTCCGGGGAGCTGTTTTTT. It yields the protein CASSLTPQDSGELFF. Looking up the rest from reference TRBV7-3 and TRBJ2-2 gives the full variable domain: GAGVSQTPSNKVTEKGKYVELRCDPISGHTALYWYRQSLGQGPEFLIYFQGTGAADDSGLPNDRFFAVRPEGSVSTLKIQRTERGDSAVYLCASSLTPQDSGELFFGEGSRLTVL.

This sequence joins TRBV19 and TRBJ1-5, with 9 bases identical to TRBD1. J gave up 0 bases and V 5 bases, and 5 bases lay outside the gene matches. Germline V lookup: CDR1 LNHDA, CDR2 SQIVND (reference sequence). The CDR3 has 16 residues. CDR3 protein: CASSAGQGNSNQPQHF. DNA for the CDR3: TGTGCCAGTAGTGCGGGACAGGGCAATAGCAATCAGCCCCAGCATTTT.

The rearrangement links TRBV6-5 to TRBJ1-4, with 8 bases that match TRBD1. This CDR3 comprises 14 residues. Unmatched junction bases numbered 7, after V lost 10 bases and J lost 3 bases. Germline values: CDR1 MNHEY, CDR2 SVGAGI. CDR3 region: CATKQGAANEKLFF. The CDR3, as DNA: TGTGCCACCAAGCAGGGGGCAGCTAATGAAAAACTGTTTTTT.